These T cell receptor beta chains were read from a single sample in a study of blood T cell repertoires in COVID-19. TCRdb's copy holds only in-frame clones and misses some; the assay was immunoSEQ multiplex PCR. The repertoire holds about 230,000 clones, with over 75% as singletons. Material for sequencing was peripheral blood. The receptors stem from a man in his forties or fifties with COVID-19, enrolled during active disease. Both conserved end residues are part of each CDR3. Each record gives: V gene, clone size, D gene, J gene, CDR3 protein, CDR3 DNA. The D gene is left open where the match is weak. Rows give clone size only sometimes, using once, few, many, or a class for an expanded clone.

TRBV2	NA	TRBD2	TRBJ2-1	CASGGGGLAGNEQFF	TGTGCCAGCGGGGGGGGTGGTCTAGCGGGTAATGAGCAGTTCTTC
TRBV11-2	few	NA	TRBJ2-1	CASSLGRTAQWSHNEQFF	TGTGCCAGCAGCTTAGGTAGGACAGCCCAATGGTCACACAATGAGCAGTTCTTC
TRBV2	NA	TRBD1	TRBJ2-7	CASTVRTGDYEQYF	TGTGCCAGCACGGTAAGGACAGGCGACTACGAGCAGTACTTC
TRBV6-2/TRBV6-3	NA	NA	TRBJ2-1	CASSLQDSYNEQFF	TGTGCCAGCAGTCTACAGGACTCCTACAATGAGCAGTTCTTC
TRBV5-1	once	TRBD2	TRBJ2-1	CASSFGLAGRNEQFF	TGCGCCAGCAGCTTCGGACTAGCGGGGCGAAATGAGCAGTTCTTC
TRBV5-1	NA	TRBD1	TRBJ1-1	CASSLGQGSGTEAFF	TGCGCCAGCAGCTTGGGACAGGGGAGTGGGACTGAAGCTTTCTTT
TRBV28	NA	TRBD1	TRBJ1-5	CASSPGQGRGGGFRQPQHF	TGTGCCAGCAGCCCGGGACAGGGGCGTGGGGGTGGCTTTCGTCAGCCCCAGCATTTT
TRBV5-4	once	TRBD1	TRBJ2-2	CASSWDSANTGELFF	TGTGCCAGCAGCTGGGACAGCGCGAACACCGGGGAGCTGTTTTTT
TRBV7-9	NA	NA	TRBJ1-1	CASSPPGTEAFF	TGTGCCAGCAGCCCACCCGGGACAGAAGCTTTCTTT
TRBV12-3/TRBV12-4	NA	NA	TRBJ2-1	CASSFGRYNEQFF	TGTGCCAGCAGTTTTGGGCGCTACAATGAGCAGTTCTTC
TRBV7-2	NA	TRBD2	TRBJ2-7	CASSERRTSGTYEQYF	TGTGCCAGCAGCGAGCGGCGGACTAGCGGAACCTACGAGCAGTACTTC
TRBV10-3	once	NA	TRBJ2-3	CAISGEGADTQYF	TGTGCCATCAGTGGGGAGGGGGCAGATACGCAGTATTTT
TRBV28	NA	TRBD2	TRBJ2-1	CASSSSSGGHGFF	TGTGCCAGCAGTTCCAGTAGCGGGGGGCACGGGTTCTTC
TRBV6-1	NA	NA	TRBJ2-2	CASSESAPGEGELFF	TGTGCCAGCAGTGAATCGGCCCCCGGGGAAGGGGAGCTGTTTTTT
TRBV6-5	NA	TRBD1	TRBJ1-2	CASSYLGTGEGYGYTF	TGTGCCAGCAGTTACCTTGGGACAGGGGAGGGCTATGGCTACACCTTC
TRBV12-3/TRBV12-4	NA	TRBD1	TRBJ2-1	CASSLGQDNEQFF	TGTGCCAGCAGTTTGGGACAGGACAATGAGCAGTTCTTC
TRBV4-3	NA	NA	TRBJ1-5	CASSPEVSNQPQHF	TGCGCCAGCAGCCCGGAGGTTAGCAATCAGCCCCAGCATTTT
TRBV5-5	NA	TRBD2	TRBJ2-7	CASSLAMGAGGYEQYF	TGTGCCAGCAGCTTGGCCATGGGAGCGGGAGGATACGAGCAGTACTTC
TRBV11-3	NA	NA	TRBJ2-1	CANSLAWGRHEQFF	TGTGCCAACAGCTTAGCTTGGGGGAGGCATGAGCAGTTCTTC
TRBV19	NA	TRBD1	TRBJ2-7	CASRGPGQLSYEQYF	TGTGCCAGTAGGGGACCGGGACAGTTATCCTACGAGCAGTACTTC
TRBV4-3	NA	NA	TRBJ1-4	CASSQGLALANEKLFF	TGCGCCAGCAGCCAAGGTTTGGCACTAGCTAATGAAAAACTGTTTTTT
TRBV19	NA	NA	TRBJ2-1	CASNGKRDARGDNEQFF	TGTGCCAGTAATGGGAAGCGGGACGCCAGGGGTGACAATGAGCAGTTCTTC
TRBV14	NA	TRBD2	TRBJ2-1	CASSLLGLAGDREQFF	TGTGCCAGCAGCCTACTGGGACTAGCGGGGGATCGTGAGCAGTTCTTC
TRBV27	few	TRBD1	TRBJ1-5	CASSSSDRGNQPQHF	TGTGCCAGCAGTTCATCGGACAGGGGCAATCAGCCCCAGCATTTT
TRBV5-4	NA	NA	TRBJ1-1	CASSKAGGNTEAFF	TGTGCCAGCAGCAAGGCGGGAGGGAACACTGAAGCTTTCTTT
TRBV29-1	NA	NA	TRBJ1-3	CSVDRGLSGNTIYF	TGCAGCGTTGACCGTGGGCTCTCTGGAAACACCATATATTTT
TRBV2	NA	TRBD2	TRBJ2-1	CASSALGLDTEGPSYNEQFF	TGTGCCAGCAGTGCCTTGGGACTAGACACCGAAGGCCCCTCGTACAATGAGCAGTTCTTC
TRBV5-1	NA	TRBD2	TRBJ2-3	CASSRGLATDTQYF	TGCGCCAGCAGCAGGGGACTAGCAACAGATACGCAGTATTTT
TRBV28	NA	NA	TRBJ2-7	CASRQEYEQYF	TGTGCCAGCAGGCAGGAATACGAGCAGTACTTC
TRBV20-1	NA	NA	TRBJ2-2	CSASPVDGSRGAGELFF	TGCAGTGCTAGTCCCGTGGACGGGAGTAGGGGAGCCGGGGAGCTGTTTTTT
TRBV21-1	NA	NA	TRBJ1-4	CASIPGTENEKLFF	TGTGCCAGCATCCCCGGGACAGAGAATGAAAAACTGTTTTTT
TRBV27	NA	NA	TRBJ2-2	CASSLFGSNTGELFF	TGTGCCAGCAGTTTATTCGGTTCTAACACCGGGGAGCTGTTTTTT